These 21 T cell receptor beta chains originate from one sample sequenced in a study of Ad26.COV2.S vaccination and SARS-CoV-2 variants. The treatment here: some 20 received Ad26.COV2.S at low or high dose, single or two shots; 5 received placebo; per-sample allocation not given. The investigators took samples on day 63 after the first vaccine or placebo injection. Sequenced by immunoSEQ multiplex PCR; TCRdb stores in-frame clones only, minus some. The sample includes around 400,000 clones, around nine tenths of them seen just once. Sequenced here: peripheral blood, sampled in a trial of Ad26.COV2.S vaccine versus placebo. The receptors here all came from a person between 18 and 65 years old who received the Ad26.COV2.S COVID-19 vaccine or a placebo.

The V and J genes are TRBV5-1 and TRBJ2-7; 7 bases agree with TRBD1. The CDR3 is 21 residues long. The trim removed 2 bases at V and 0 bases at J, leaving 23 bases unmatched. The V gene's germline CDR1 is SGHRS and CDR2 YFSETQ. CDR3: CASSLGQRGQRIKGSSYEQYF. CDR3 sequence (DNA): TGCGCCAGCAGCTTAGGCCAACGGGGACAGAGAATAAAGGGGAGCTCCTACGAGCAGTACTTC. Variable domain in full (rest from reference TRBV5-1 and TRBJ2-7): KAGVTQTPRYLIKTRGQQVTLSCSPISGHRSVSWYQQTPGQGLQFLFEYFSETQRNKGNFPGRFSGRQFSNSRSEMNVSTLELGDSALYLCASSLGQRGQRIKGSSYEQYFGPGTRLTVT.

In DNA, the CDR3 is TGTGCCAGCAGTGTCCCCTCGGGACAGGTAGCTCGGCCCCAGCATTTT. Amino acids: CASSVPSGQVARPQHF. The chain links TRBV28 to TRBJ1-5; TRBD1 agrees at 8 bases. There are 16 residues in the CDR3. The V gene end was trimmed by 5 bases and the J gene end by 9 bases; junction bases not matched to a gene: 15. Looked up from germline, CDR1 is MDHEN and CDR2 is SYDVKM.

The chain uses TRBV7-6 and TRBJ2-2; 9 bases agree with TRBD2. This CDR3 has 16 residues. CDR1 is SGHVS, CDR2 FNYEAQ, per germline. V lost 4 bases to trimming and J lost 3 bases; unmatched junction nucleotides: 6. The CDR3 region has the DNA TGTGCCAGCAGCTCGTCTAGCGGGACGTACACCGGGGAGCTGTTTTTT. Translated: CASSSSSGTYTGELFF. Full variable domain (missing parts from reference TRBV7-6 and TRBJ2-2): GAGVSQSPRYKVTKRGQDVALRCDPISGHVSLYWYRQALGQGPEFLTYFNYEAQQDKSGLPNDRFSAERPEGSISTLTIQRTEQRDSAMYRCASSSSSGTYTGELFFGEGSRLTVL.

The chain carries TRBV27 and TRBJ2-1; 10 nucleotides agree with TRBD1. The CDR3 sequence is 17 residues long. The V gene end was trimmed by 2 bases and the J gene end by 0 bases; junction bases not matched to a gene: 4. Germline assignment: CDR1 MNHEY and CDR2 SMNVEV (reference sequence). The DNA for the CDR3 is TGTGCCAGCAGTTTACCGGGACAGGGGAGCTCCTACAATGAGCAGTTCTTC. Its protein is CASSLPGQGSSYNEQFF.

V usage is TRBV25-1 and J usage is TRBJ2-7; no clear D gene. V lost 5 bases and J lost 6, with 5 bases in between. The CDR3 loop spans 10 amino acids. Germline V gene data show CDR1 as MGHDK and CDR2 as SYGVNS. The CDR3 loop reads CASSSAEQYF. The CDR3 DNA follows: TGTGCCAGCAGTTCCGCCGAGCAGTACTTC.

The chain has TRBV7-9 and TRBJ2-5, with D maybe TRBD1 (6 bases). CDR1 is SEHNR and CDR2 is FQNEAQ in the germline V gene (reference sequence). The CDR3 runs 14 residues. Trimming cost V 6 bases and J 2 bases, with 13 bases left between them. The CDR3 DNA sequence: TGTGCCAGCAGGACCTCCGGACAGCAAGAGACCCAGTACTTC. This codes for CASRTSGQQETQYF.

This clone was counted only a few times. The CDR3: CASSLGEGPQHF. CDR3 bases: TGTGCCAGCAGCTTGGGGGAGGGGCCCCAGCATTTT. This chain connects TRBV5-4 to TRBJ1-5; D ambiguous. Trimming cost V 0 bases and J 9 bases, with 7 bases left between them. This CDR3 region has 12 residues. Germline CDR1 is SGHNT and CDR2 is YYREEE (reference sequence).

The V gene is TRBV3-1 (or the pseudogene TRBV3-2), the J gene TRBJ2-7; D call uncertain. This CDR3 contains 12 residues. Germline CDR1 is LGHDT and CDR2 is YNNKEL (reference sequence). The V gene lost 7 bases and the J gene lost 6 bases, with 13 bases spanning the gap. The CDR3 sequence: CASNQVGLEQYF. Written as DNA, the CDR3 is TGTGCCAGCAACCAGGTGGGCCTCGAGCAGTACTTC.

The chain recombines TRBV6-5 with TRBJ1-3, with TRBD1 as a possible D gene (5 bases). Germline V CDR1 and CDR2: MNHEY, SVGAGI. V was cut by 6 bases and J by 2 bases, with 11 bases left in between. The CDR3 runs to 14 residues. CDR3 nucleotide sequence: TGTGCCAGCAGCCCGACAGTTCCTGGAAACACCATATATTTT. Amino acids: CASSPTVPGNTIYF.

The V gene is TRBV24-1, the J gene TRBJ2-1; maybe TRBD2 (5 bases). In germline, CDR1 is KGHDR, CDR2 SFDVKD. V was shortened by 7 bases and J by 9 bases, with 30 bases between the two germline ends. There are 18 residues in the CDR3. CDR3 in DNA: TGTGCCACCAGCAGGACCGCCGTTGGGCGGGTTGGTAGTGGTGAGCAGTTCTTC. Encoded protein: CATSRTAVGRVGSGEQFF.

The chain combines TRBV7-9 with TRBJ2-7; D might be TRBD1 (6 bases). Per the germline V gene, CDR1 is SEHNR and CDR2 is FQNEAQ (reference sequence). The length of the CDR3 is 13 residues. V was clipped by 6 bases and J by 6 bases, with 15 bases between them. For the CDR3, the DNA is TGTGCCAGCAGATCACAGGGCCCATTCGAGCAGTACTTC. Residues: CASRSQGPFEQYF.

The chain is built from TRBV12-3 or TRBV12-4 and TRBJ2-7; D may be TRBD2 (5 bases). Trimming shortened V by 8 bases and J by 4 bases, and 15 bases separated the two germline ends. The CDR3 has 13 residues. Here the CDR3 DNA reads TGTGCCAGCCGGGGTGGTACAAAATACGAGCAGTACTTC. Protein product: CASRGGTKYEQYF.

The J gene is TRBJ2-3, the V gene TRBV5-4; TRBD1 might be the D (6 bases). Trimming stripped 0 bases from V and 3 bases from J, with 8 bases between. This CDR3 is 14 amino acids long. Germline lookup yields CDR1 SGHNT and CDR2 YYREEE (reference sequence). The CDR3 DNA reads TGTGCCAGCAGCTTGGAGCAGGGGACAGATACGCAGTATTTT. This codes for CASSLEQGTDTQYF.

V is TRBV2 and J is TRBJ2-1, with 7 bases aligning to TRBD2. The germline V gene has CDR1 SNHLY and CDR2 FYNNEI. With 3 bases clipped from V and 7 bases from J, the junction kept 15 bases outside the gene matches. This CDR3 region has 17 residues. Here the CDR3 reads CASSDGRWDSPRNEQFF. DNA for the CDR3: TGTGCCAGCAGTGACGGGAGGTGGGACTCCCCGAGGAATGAGCAGTTCTTC.

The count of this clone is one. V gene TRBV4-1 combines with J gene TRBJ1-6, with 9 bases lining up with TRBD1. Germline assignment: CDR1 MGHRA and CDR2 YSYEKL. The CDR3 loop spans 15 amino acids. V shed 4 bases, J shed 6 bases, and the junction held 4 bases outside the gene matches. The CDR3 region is CASSLRTGANSPLHF. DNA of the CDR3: TGCGCCAGCAGCCTTCGGACAGGGGCTAATTCACCCCTCCACTTT.

This CDR3 reads CASSLRTSDTGELFF. The CDR3 DNA reads TGTGCCAGCAGCCTCCGGACTAGCGACACCGGGGAGCTGTTTTTT. This chain uses TRBV7-6 with TRBJ2-2; TRBD2 matches at 9 bases. After removal of 5 bases from V and 3 bases from J, the junction contained 4 bases not matched to a gene. CDR1 SGHVS and CDR2 FNYEAQ come from the germline V gene. CDR3 length equals 15 residues.

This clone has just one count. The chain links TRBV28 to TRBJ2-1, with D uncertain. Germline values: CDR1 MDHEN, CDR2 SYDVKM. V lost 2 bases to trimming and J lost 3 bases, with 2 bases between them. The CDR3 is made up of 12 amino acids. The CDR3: CASSLLYNEQFF. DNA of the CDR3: TGTGCCAGCAGTTTACTCTACAATGAGCAGTTCTTC.

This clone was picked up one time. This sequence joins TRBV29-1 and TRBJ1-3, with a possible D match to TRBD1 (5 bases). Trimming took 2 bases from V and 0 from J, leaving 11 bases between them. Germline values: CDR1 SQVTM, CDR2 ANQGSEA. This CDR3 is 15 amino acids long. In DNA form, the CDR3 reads TGCAGCGTTGAATACCGGGGCAGCTCTGGAAACACCATATATTTT. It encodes CSVEYRGSSGNTIYF. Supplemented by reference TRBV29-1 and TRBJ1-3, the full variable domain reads SAVISQKPSRDICQRGTSLTIQCQVDSQVTMMFWYRQQPGQSLTLIATANQGSEATYESGFVIDKFPISRPNLTFSTLTVSNMSPEDSSIYLCSVEYRGSSGNTIYFGEGSWLTVV.

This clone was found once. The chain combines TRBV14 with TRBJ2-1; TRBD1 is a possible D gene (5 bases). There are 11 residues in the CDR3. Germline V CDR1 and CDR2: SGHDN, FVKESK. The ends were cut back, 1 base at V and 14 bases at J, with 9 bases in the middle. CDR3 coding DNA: TGTGCCAGCAGCCAAGTAGGGGTGAAGTTCTTC. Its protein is CASSQVGVKFF. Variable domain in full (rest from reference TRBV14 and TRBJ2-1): EAGVTQFPSHSVIEKGQTVTLRCDPISGHDNLYWYRRVMGKEIKFLLHFVKESKQDESGMPNNRFLAERTGGTYSTLKVQPAELEDSGVYFCASSQVGVKFFGPGTRLTVL.

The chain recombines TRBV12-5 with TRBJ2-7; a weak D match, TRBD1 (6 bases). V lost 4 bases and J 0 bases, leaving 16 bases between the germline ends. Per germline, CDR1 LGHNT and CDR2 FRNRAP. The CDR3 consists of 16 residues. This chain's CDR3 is CASGSEDRRASYEQYF. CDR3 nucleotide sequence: TGTGCTAGTGGTTCCGAAGACAGGCGGGCCTCCTACGAGCAGTACTTC.

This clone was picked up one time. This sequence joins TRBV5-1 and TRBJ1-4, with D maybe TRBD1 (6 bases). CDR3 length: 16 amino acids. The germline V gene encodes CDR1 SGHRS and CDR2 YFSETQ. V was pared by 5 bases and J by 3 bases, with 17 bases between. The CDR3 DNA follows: TGCGCCAGCAGGGGGGCTGATTATCAATCTAATGAAAAACTGTTTTTT. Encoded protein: CASRGADYQSNEKLFF.